This T cell receptor (beta chain) was sequenced in a study of T cell responses to AZD1222 COVID-19 vaccine (dated by TCRdb to about 2021). With regard to the full study: AZD1222 recipients whose second dose came at about 4 weeks and those whose second dose came at about 12 weeks were combined into one group, since spike-specific TCR depth and breadth did not differ between the two schedules. TCR sequencing was performed for 230 to 250 trial participants, of whom around 200 were given two doses of AZD1222 and about 25 were given two doses of MenACWY control vaccine. Trial participants were enrolled into age subgroups of 18-55, 56-69 and 70-plus years, which contained about 150, 28 and 57 TCR-sequenced participants, respectively. The research as a whole found: Conclusions about previously exposed vaccinees were limited because only six AZD1222 recipients were SARS-CoV-2 seropositive at baseline. Participants were mostly white British, with more females than males. The authors suggested clonal diversity may have been underestimated. The vaccine-associated CD4 TCRs covered the entire spike protein, and the dominant responses fell in regions 160-218 and 743-854. Spike-specific TCR breadth and depth rose significantly after two AZD1222 doses compared with day 0 and with MenACWY recipients. Nearly half of unique spike-specific TCRs reportedly recognized epitopes outside regions mutated in the B.1.351 and B.1.1.7 variants. Because no samples from the day 14 peak response were available, repertoires could be characterized only after the peak T cell response. In the small 56-69-year group, the increase in depth fell short of significance, most likely because of low power.

Explained via the paper, the time point label denotes: baseline before first vaccination. Vaccinee samples came from UK trials COV001 and COV002, including a single-blind randomized controlled phase 2/3 trial of AZD1222 (ChAdOx1 nCoV-19) in healthy adults. For TCRbeta chain sequencing, PBMC samples were collected from trial participants at day 0 and at day 28 after the second dose. Concerning this clone: Its recognized antigen is unknown. Base qualities are not recorded, but no much larger clone differs from it by a single base.

The CDR3 runs 20 amino acids, cysteine and phenylalanine included. Left in the record is the CDR3 DNA by itself, 60 bases read in frame from the first base. The CDR3 regions of human TCRbeta chains were analyzed by immunosequencing. Per the original workflow: TCRs in the repertoires were matched against a reference library of SARS-CoV-2-specific TCRs that had been generated with the MIRA antigen-specificity platform. Breadth was defined as the fraction of unique TCRs that were SARS-CoV-2-associated, and depth was defined as the fraction of total T cells that were SARS-CoV-2-associated. Each spike-specific TCR was assigned to its reactive spike region and to a CD4 or CD8 class using the MIRA data. Log10-transformed breadth and depth values were compared by one-way ANOVA with Sidak's multiple comparisons tests. TCRdb re-hosts the immuneACCESS table, in-frame sequences only. Its copies lack some clones; in the studies checked, an unresolved V gene accounts for under half of them, and the cause for the rest is not known. V, J and clone size were drawn from that table, and D and trimming were deduced from the DNA. In all, the sample holds 150,000 or so clones, and 90% to 95% of those were seen once. Clones ranked in the top ten supply around 5.2% of the sample.

Here the sequenced sample was peripheral blood, taken on day 0 of AZD1222 vaccination. Here the chain combines TRBV1 and TRBJ2-5; the table's D call TRBD2 went unverified against the DNA. TRBV1 is shown as a pseudogene. This clonotype originated in an adult in good health. The DNA sequence is given as TGCACCAGCAGCCAAGATGCGGAGAGGGTTTCGAGGCCCTCTAAAGAGACCCAGTACTTC. Its protein product is CTSSQDAERVSRPSKETQYF.